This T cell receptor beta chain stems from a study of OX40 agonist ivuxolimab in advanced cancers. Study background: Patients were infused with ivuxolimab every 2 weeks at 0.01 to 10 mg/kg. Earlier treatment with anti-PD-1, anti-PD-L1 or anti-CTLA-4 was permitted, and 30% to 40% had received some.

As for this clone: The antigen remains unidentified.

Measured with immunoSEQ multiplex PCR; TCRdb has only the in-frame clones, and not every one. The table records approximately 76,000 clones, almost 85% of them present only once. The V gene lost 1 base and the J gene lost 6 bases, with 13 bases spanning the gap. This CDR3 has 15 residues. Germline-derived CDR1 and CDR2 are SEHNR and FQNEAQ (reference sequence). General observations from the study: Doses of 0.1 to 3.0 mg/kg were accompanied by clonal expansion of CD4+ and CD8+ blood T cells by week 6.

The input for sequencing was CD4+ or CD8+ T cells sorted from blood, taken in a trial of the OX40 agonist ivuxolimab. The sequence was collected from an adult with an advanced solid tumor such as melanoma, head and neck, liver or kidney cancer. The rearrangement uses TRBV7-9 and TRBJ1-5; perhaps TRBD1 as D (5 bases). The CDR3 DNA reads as TGTGCCAGCAGCTTAGGGGAGGGAAGGGGTCAGCCCCAGCATTTT. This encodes CASSLGEGRGQPQHF.